The 20 T cell receptor beta chains in this list originate from one sample, sequenced in a study of T cell repertoires in cytomegalovirus infection. TCRdb called the reads again in MiXCR, with one record for every CDR3 protein. The table records about 320,000 distinct CDR3 sequences, around 9.5% of them present only once. The sequencing input was PBMCs. The origin of the receptors is a human donor in good health (CMV status not recorded). Some clones in this sample may be carry-over from other donors' samples.

This clonotype was seen a few times. The gene calls are TRBV25-1 and TRBJ1-4, with D possibly matching TRBD1 (6 bases). Germline V gene sequence: CDR1 MGHDK, CDR2 SYGVNS. The CDR3 has 16 amino acids. The V end lost 0 bases, the J end lost 1 base, and 9 bases lay between the germline ends. The CDR3 region has the DNA TGTGCCAGCAGTGAATATGGAGGGGGAACTAATGAAAAACTGTTTTTT. Its translation is CASSEYGGGTNEKLFF.

This clonotype was found many times. The V and J genes are TRBV12-3 or TRBV12-4 and TRBJ1-5, with D possibly being TRBD1 (5 bases). The CDR3 has 14 amino acids. V lost 4 bases and J lost 1, with 8 bases in between. The CDR3 is CASSSAGSNQPQHF. Here the CDR3 DNA reads TGTGCCAGCAGTTCAGCAGGGAGCAATCAGCCCCAGCATTTT.

This clonotype was observed many times. This chain links TRBV7-2 with TRBJ2-3, with TRBD2 as a possible D gene (7 bases). The CDR3 loop spans 20 amino acids. V dropped 0 bases and J dropped 0 bases, with 22 bases sitting between them. Per germline, CDR1 SGHTA and CDR2 FQGNSA. CDR3 nucleotide sequence: TGTGCCAGCAGCTTAGCGCATTATACTAGGGGGGGCCTAAGCACAGATACGCAGTATTTT. It yields the protein CASSLAHYTRGGLSTDTQYF.

In this sample, this clonotype turned up many times. The rearrangement links TRBV7-2 to TRBJ1-6; D gene ambiguous. Germline V gene data show CDR1 as SGHTA and CDR2 as FQGNSA. V was cut by 4 bases and J by 6 bases, with 4 bases left in between. This CDR3 comprises 12 residues. DNA for the CDR3: TGTGCCAGCAGCTCCACTAATTCACCCCTCCACTTT. Translating it yields CASSSTNSPLHF.

This clonotype was detected ten times or more. The chain carries TRBV7-2 and TRBJ2-3; D remains ambiguous. The CDR3 covers 11 residues. V shed 5 bases and J shed 6 bases, with 6 bases lying between them. Looked up from germline, CDR1 is SGHTA and CDR2 is FQGNSA. CDR3 loop: CASSGLDTQYF. CDR3 in DNA: TGTGCCAGCAGCGGTCTCGATACGCAGTATTTT.

This clonotype has a count of ten or more. The CDR3 DNA is TGCAGTGCTAGAGCCGTGGGAACAGGCATCCAAGAGACCCAGTACTTC. This sequence encodes CSARAVGTGIQETQYF. The chain recombines TRBV20-1 with TRBJ2-5; possibly TRBD1 for D (5 bases). The V gene lost 1 base and the J gene lost 1 base, with 16 bases spanning the gap. Germline values: CDR1 DFQATT, CDR2 SNEGSKA (reference sequence). This CDR3 is 16 amino acids long.

This sequence joins TRBV11-1 and TRBJ2-1, with a tentative D call TRBD2 (6 bases). The length of the CDR3 is 16 residues. The V gene's germline CDR1 is SGHAT and CDR2 FQDESV (reference sequence). V lost 5 bases, J lost 1 base, and 15 bases lay in between. CDR3 coding DNA: TGTGCCAGCAGCCTAGGGACTCCCTGGTCCTACAATGAGCAGTTCTTC. This codes for CASSLGTPWSYNEQFF.

The V gene is TRBV20-1, the J gene TRBJ2-3, with D hard to call. Germline V gene lookup returns CDR1 DFQATT and CDR2 SNEGSKA (reference sequence). This CDR3 is built from 15 residues. Trimming took off 2 bases at V and 0 bases at J, with 12 bases between the two ends. The CDR3: CSARPEYSSTDTQYF. The CDR3 nucleotides read TGCAGTGCTAGACCCGAGTACTCTAGCACAGATACGCAGTATTTT.

Ten or more counts support this clonotype. The V call is TRBV11-2, the J call TRBJ2-1; 10 bases line up with TRBD2. Germline V gene lookup returns CDR1 SGHAT and CDR2 FQNNGV. This CDR3 region has 17 residues. V was clipped by 5 bases and J by 15 bases; unmatched bases: 22. CDR3: CASSPPPGQASGRGRFF. CDR3 nucleotide sequence: TGTGCCAGCAGCCCCCCACCGGGACAGGCCAGCGGGAGGGGACGGTTCTTC.

In its sample, this clonotype was seen many times. V and J are TRBV10-3 and TRBJ1-6; D is unclear. From germline, CDR1 is ENHRY and CDR2 SYGVKD. The CDR3 is 12 amino acids. The germline V and J ends were trimmed by 2 bases and 9 bases, with 5 bases remaining between them. Here the CDR3 DNA reads TGTGCCATCAGTGAGCGCGGTTCACCCCTCCACTTT. Protein product: CAISERGSPLHF.

This clonotype was counted only a few times. For the CDR3, the DNA is TGCGCCAGCAGCCAAGAAGCCAGGGTGGTAGGGGAGCAGTACTTC. This codes for CASSQEARVVGEQYF. The chain joins TRBV4-1 to TRBJ2-7, with D perhaps matching TRBD1 (5 bases). The CDR3 is made up of 15 amino acids. Trimming left V 0 bases short and J 7 bases short, with 16 bases between. Germline-derived CDR1 and CDR2 are MGHRA and YSYEKL.

The chain carries TRBV10-3 and TRBJ2-3; D is uncertain. CDR3 size: 13 residues. Germline V lookup: CDR1 ENHRY, CDR2 SYGVKD. Trimming removed 3 bases from V and 3 bases from J, with 7 bases in between. CDR3 loop: CAISDGGTDTQYF. CDR3 nucleotides: TGTGCCATCAGTGACGGTGGGACAGATACGCAGTATTTT.

In its sample, this clonotype was seen many times. CDR3 DNA sequence: TGTGCCAGCAGCTCTAGAGCGGGAGTGGGTCAAGAGACCCAGTACTTC. Encoded protein: CASSSRAGVGQETQYF. The genes are TRBV7-2 and TRBJ2-5; 8 positions match TRBD2. This CDR3 contains 16 residues. CDR1 is SGHTA, CDR2 FQGNSA, per germline. V shed 4 bases and J 2 bases; nucleotides not matched to a gene: 9. Combining the CDR3 with reference TRBV7-2 and TRBJ2-5 gives the whole variable domain GAGVSQSPSNKVTEKGKDVELRCDPISGHTALYWYRQSLGQGLEFLIYFQGNSAPDKSGLPSDRFSAERTGGSVSTLTIQRTQQEDSAVYLCASSSRAGVGQETQYFGPGTRLLVL.

This clonotype was detected many times. The genes are TRBV7-8 and TRBJ2-3; 11 bases line up with TRBD2. This CDR3 comprises 18 residues. Per germline, CDR1 SGHVS and CDR2 FQNEAQ. V gave up 0 bases and J gave up 2 bases; unmatched junction bases: 7. In DNA form, the CDR3 reads TGTGCCAGCAGCTTAGCGACTAGCGGGGCCTACCACACAGATACGCAGTATTTT. Translated: CASSLATSGAYHTDTQYF.

Many counts were recorded for this clonotype. V usage is TRBV11-2 and J usage is TRBJ2-7; D might be TRBD2 (5 bases). The CDR3 covers 13 residues. CDR1 and CDR2 from the germline V gene are SGHAT and FQNNGV. V lost 3 bases and J 3 bases, leaving 9 bases between the germline ends. CDR3 amino acids: CASSLTEGYEQYF. The CDR3 DNA reads as TGTGCCAGCAGCTTGACCGAGGGCTACGAGCAGTACTTC.

In its sample, this clonotype was seen many times. The chain employs TRBV7-2 and TRBJ2-3; TRBD1 might be the D (7 bases). Germline values: CDR1 SGHTA, CDR2 FQGNSA. The V end was cut by 3 bases, the J end by 2 bases, with 12 bases between. This CDR3 contains 15 residues. The CDR3 sequence: CASSLQGGFTDTQYF. CDR3 nucleotides: TGTGCCAGCAGCTTGCAGGGGGGTTTCACAGATACGCAGTATTTT.

This clonotype was detected a few times. With a much larger clone just one base away, this may be a read error. V and J are TRBV28 and TRBJ2-7; TRBD2 aligns across 10 bases. The CDR3 runs to 14 residues. Germline lookup yields CDR1 MDHEN and CDR2 SYDVKM. V shed 3 bases, J shed 6 bases, and the junction held 5 bases outside the gene matches. The CDR3 spells CASSFLAGVGEQYF. For the CDR3, the DNA is TGTGCCAGCAGTTTTCTAGCGGGAGTCGGCGAGCAGTACTTC. The entire variable domain, with the rest obtained from reference TRBV28 and TRBJ2-7, is as follows: DVKVTQSSRYLVKRTGEKVFLECVQDMDHENMFWYRQDPGLGLRLIYFSYDVKMKEKGDIPEGYSVSREKKERFSLILESASTNQTSMYLCASSFLAGVGEQYFGPGTRLTVT.

In its sample, this clonotype was seen many times. One end of the junction fails to match germline, which may point to a read error. This chain joins TRBV7-2 and TRBJ2-1, with D possibly TRBD2 on 6 matching bases. The CDR3 spans 11 residues. Per the germline V gene, CDR1 is SGHTA and CDR2 is FQGNSA. The CDR3 loop reads CASSQAGPSIF. Written as DNA, the CDR3 is TGTGCCAGCAGCCAAGCGGGTCCAAGCATCTTC.

This clonotype was counted only a few times. This chain's CDR3 is CASSVQGLGGYTF. CDR3 sequence (DNA): TGTGCCAGCAGCGTACAGGGCCTGGGGGGCTACACCTTC. J is TRBJ1-2 and V is TRBV7-2, with a tentative D call TRBD1 (6 bases). This CDR3 has 13 residues. Trimming left V 5 bases short and J 8 bases short, with 15 bases between. CDR1 is SGHTA, CDR2 FQGNSA, per germline.

This clonotype has a count of ten or more. This chain connects TRBV7-2 to TRBJ2-6, with D perhaps TRBD2 (5 bases). V was cut by 5 bases and J by 3 bases, with 14 bases left in between. Germline V gene lookup returns CDR1 SGHTA and CDR2 FQGNSA. CDR3 length equals 16 residues. In nucleotides, the CDR3 is TGTGCCAGCAGCGCTTCCGGGAATCTTGGGGCCAACGTCCTGACTTTC. Its translation: CASSASGNLGANVLTF.